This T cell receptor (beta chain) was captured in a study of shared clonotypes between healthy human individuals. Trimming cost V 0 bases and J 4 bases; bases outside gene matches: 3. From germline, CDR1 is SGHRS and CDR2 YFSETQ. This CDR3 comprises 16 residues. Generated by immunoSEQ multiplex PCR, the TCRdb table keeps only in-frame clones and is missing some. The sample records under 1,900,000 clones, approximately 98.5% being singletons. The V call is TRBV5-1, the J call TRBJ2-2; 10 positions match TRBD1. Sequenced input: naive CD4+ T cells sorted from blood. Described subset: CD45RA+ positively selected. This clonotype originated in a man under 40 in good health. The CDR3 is CASSLGGTGATGELFF. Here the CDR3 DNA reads TGCGCCAGCAGCTTGGGAGGGACAGGGGCCACCGGGGAGCTGTTTTTT.